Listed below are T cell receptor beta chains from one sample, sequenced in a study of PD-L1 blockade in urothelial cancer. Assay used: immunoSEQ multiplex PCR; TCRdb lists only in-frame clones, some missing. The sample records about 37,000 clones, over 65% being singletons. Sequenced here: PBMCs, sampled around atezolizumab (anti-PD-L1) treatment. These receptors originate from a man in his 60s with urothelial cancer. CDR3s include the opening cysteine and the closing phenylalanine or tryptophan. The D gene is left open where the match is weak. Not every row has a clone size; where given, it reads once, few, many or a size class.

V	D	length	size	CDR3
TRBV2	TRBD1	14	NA	CASRPTGPNTEAFF
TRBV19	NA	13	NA	CASSTYRESEQYF
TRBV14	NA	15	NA	CASSQSRGLDYGYTF
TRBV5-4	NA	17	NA	CASTQGGGRGNNYGYTF
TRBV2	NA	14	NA	CASSVRGDNYGYTF
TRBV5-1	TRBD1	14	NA	CASSKTGANTEAFF
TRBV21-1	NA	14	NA	CASSPSGGCNEQFF
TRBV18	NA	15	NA	CASSPSGAVLYEQYF
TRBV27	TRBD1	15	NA	CASRRTGGRNYGYTF
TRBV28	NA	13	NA	CASSLPNTGELFF
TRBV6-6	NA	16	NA	CASSYFLGHGDNEQFF
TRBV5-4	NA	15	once	CASSLGGGGNNEQFF
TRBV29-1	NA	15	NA	CSVLWAGVSNQPQHF
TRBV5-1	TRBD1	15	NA	CASSRDRESDTEAFF
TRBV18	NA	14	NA	CASSQTDSGNTIYF
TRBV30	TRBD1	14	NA	CAWSALDRGEKLFF
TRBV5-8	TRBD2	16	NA	CASSLATASGGDEQFF
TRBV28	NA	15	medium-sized	CASSLWAGPPYEQYF
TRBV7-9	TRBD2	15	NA	CASRPGLAGGLEQFF
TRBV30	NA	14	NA	CAWRGRVGNQPQHF
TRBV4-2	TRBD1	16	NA	CASSPIQGDPYNEQFF
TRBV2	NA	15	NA	CASSPRAYSNQPQHF
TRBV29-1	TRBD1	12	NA	CSGGQGNYEQYF
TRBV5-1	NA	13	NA	CASSLEGDYGYTF
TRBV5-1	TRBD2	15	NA	CASSRTSGGNYEQYF
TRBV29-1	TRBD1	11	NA	CSVTGDTEAFF
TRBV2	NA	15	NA	CASSEDRQSSYEQYF
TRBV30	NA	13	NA	CAWSVGANYGYTF
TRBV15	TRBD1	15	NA	CATSRGLDRGYEQYF
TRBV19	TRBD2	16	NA	CASSIDHGGVRNEQFF
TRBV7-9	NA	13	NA	CASSAGTPTEAFF
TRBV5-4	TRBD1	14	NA	CASSPRTGVYEQYF
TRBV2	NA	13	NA	CASSDIGISEQYF
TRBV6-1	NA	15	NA	CASSEAAGGTYEQYF
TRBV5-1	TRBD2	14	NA	CASSFLSGAETQYF
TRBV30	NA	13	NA	CASDYSGANVLTF
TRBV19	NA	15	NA	CASSRGPSGKETQYF
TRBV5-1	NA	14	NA	CASSPAGGGTEAFF
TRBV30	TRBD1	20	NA	CAWRGPLGTGRGAIIYGYTF
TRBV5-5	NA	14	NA	CASSPPRGDEKLFF
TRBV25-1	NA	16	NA	CASFGRGSSGANVLTF
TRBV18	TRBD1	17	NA	CASSPGDRGAGANVLTF
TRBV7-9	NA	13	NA	CASSFGSAYEQYF
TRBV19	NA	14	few	CASSSRQEYTEAFF
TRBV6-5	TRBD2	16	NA	CASSSAGGSGANVLTF
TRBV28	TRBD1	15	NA	CASSQPGQGTYEQYF
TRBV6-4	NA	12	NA	CASSDTGQMIKF
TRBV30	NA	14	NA	CAWSVLIQNGELFF
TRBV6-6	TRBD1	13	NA	CASSLDRGGIQYF
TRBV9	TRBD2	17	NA	CASSVGLAGGSRETQYF
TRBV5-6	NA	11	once	CASSRPGPLGF
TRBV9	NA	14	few	CASSVTDRYNEQFF